This T cell receptor beta chain was captured in a study of cytomegalovirus exposure and HLA in healthy donors. Study conclusions and caveats: Analysis was carried out at a later point, and it linked a missense DCLRE1C variant to TCR beta V- and J-gene trimming. Testing in vitro showed three CMV-associated chains specific for CMV antigens.

The PCR employed 60 Vbeta primers together with 13 Jbeta primers. Measured with immunoSEQ multiplex PCR; TCRdb has only the in-frame clones, and not every one. Of approximately 150,000 clones listed, less than 80% are singletons. About this clone itself: Its specificity is unknown.

Germline CDR1 reads SGHTA; CDR2 reads FQGNSA. The V gene lost 4 bases and the J gene lost 5 bases, with 12 bases spanning the gap. This CDR3 region has 14 residues. The donors gave bone marrow, and they were healthy. The gene calls are TRBV7-2 and TRBJ1-5; tentatively, D is TRBD1 (5 bases). The receptor comes from a man aged 40-49 years in good health and CMV-seronegative. What was sequenced was PBMCs. The CDR3 sequence: CASSSGTLYQPQHF. The DNA of the CDR3 is TGTGCCAGCAGCTCCGGGACTCTTTATCAGCCCCAGCATTTT.